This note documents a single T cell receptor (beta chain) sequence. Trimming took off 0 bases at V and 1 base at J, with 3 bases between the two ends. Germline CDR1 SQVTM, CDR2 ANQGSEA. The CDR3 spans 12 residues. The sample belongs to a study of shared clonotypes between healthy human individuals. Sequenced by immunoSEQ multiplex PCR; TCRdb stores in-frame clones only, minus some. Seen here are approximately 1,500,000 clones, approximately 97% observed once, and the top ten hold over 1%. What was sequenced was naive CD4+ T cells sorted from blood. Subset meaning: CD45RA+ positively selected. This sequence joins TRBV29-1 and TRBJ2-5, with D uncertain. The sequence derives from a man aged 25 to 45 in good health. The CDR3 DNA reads TGCAGCGTTGAAGATGCCCAAGAGACCCAGTACTTC. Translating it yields CSVEDAQETQYF.